This record concerns one TCR beta chain sequence. Participants came from some 23 US areas, aged roughly 18 to 90 years. This specimen belongs to a study of blood T cell repertoires in COVID-19. Clones were sequenced by immunoSEQ multiplex PCR, and TCRdb holds only the in-frame ones, with some missing. This sample has 300,000 or so clones, with 65% to 90% found just once. This sequence was found in a middle-aged woman with acute COVID-19. The sequencing input was PBMCs or T cells enriched from blood (not recorded which).

The chain's CDR3 is CASSPGQGAHGGYTF. The CDR3 bases are TGTGCCAGCAGTCCCGGGCAGGGGGCTCATGGAGGCTACACCTTC. The chain links TRBV27 to TRBJ1-2, with 8 nucleotides matching TRBD1. V gave up 5 bases and J gave up 8 bases; unmatched junction bases: 13. The CDR3 spans 15 residues. In germline, CDR1 is MNHEY, CDR2 SMNVEV (reference sequence).